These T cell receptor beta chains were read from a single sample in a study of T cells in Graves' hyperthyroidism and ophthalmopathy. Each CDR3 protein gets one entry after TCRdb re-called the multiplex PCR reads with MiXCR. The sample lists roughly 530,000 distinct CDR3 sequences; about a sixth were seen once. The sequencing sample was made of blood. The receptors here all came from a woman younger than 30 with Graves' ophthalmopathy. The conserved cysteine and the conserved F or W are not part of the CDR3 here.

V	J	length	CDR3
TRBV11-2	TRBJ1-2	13	ASSITTGGVYGYT
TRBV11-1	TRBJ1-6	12	ASSLDRMNSPLH
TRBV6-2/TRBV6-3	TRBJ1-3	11	ASRDNSGNTIY
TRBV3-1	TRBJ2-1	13	ASSRSGGGYNEQF
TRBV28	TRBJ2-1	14	ASSFPPGIGDNEQF
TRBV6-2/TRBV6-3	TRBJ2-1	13	ASSYGLAAYNEQF
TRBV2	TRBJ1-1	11	ASSLTTNTEAF
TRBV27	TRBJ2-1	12	ASRVSGGYNEQF
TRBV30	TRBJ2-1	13	AWSLLSADYNEQF
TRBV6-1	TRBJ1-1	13	ASSEYRQLSTEAL
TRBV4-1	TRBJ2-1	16	ASSHGPSGRPQANEQF
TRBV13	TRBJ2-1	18	ASSSTRGTSGGSSYNEQF
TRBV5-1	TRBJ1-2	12	ASSLAKGDHGYT
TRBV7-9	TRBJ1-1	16	ASSSQGGGSIGNTEAF
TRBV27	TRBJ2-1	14	ASSLIMTGGKDEQF
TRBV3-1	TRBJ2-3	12	ASSRTRETDTQY
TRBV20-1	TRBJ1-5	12	SAGAQGRGQPQH
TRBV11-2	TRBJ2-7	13	ASSLRTSRSYEQY
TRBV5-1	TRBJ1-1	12	ASSLESSYTEAF
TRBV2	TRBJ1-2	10	ASSVISKGYT
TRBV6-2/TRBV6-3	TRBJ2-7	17	ASSYSPTSRLADHYEQY
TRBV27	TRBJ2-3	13	ASSLMVSLTDTQY
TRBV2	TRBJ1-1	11	AGQRDGNTEAF
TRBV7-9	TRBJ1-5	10	ASSSGQQPQH
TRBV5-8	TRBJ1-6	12	ASSSARMNSPLH
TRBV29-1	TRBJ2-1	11	SVEDRVGNEQF
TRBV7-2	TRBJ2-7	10	ASSALSYEQY
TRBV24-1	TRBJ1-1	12	ATASPVSYFLGF
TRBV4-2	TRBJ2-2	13	ASSQEIQGTGELF
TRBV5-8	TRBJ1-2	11	ASSLHTNYGYT
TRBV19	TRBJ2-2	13	ASSRSGANTGELF
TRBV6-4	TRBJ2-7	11	ASSWGPGYEQY
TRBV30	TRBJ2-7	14	AWSGPPIAGGYEQY
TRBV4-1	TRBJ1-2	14	ASSQDPAEANYGYT
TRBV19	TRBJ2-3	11	ASSIQATDTQY
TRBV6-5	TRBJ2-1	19	ASSYRTEPAERHSSYNEQF
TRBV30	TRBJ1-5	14	AWSRQHYYSNQPQH
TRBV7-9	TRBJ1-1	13	ASSLNAGKNTEAF
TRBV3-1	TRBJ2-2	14	ASSQALTGNTGELF
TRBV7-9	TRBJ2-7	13	ASSLVGTGGYEQY
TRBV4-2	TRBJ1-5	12	ASRQVGSNQPQH
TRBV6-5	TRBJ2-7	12	ASSYQPRSYEQY
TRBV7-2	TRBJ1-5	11	ASSSLGNQPQH
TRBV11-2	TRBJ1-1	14	ASSSQKGRGRTEAF
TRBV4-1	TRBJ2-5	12	ASSQGQYEETQY
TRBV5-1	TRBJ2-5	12	ASSSWTGMETQY
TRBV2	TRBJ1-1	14	ASSEVFGQLNTEAF
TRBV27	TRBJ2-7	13	ASRPQRSSPGEQY
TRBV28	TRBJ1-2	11	ASRTVGEDGYT
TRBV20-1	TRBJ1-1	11	SARDNLNTEAF
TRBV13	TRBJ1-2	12	ASSHPGEGYGYT
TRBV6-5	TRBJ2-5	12	ASSYSGPQETQY
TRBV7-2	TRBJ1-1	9	ASSLETEAF
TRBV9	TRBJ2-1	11	ASRGQGSHEQF
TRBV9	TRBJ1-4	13	ASSVRDRGGEKLF